This section outlines one T cell receptor beta chain sequence together with its context. What it recognizes is unknown. The entry originates in a study of T cell clones after liver transplantation. Points from the study as a whole: Low donor cell numbers restricted donor-reactive repertoire measurement in a couple of subjects.

Sequencing was performed with immunoSEQ multiplex PCR; in TCRdb, only in-frame clones are kept and a portion is missing. The data hold about 51,000 clones, with 70% to 90% observed a single time. This clonotype was sampled from a human patient who received a liver transplant. Some of the T cells may derive from the graft donor. Source: CD8+ T cells from blood, taken 12 months after liver transplant.

CDR3 nucleotides: TGTGCCAGTAGCCTGACGGTAACCGGCTACGAGCAGTACTTC. Translating gives CASSLTVTGYEQYF. The chain combines TRBV19 with TRBJ2-7; D is unclear. With 6 bases removed from V and 3 bases from J, the gap between germline ends came to 15 bases. This CDR3 has 14 amino acids. The V gene's germline CDR1 is LNHDA and CDR2 SQIVND (reference sequence).